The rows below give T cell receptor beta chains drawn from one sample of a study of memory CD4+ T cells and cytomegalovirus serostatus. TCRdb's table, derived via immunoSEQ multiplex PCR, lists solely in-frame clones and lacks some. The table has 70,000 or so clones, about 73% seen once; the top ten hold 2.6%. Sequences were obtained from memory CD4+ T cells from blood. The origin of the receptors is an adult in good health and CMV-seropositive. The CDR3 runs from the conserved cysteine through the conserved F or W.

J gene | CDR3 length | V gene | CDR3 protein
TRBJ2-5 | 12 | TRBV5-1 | CASRQPQETQYF
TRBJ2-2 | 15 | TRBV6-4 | CASSDRGLAAGELFF
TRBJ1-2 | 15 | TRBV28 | CASTPDRVGGYGYTF
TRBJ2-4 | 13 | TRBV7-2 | CASSLIVKNIQYF
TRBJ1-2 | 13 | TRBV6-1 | CASSSHIYDGYTF
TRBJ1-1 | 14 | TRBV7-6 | CASSFWGSGAEAFF
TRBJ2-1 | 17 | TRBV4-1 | CASSGPSHSPWDNEQFF
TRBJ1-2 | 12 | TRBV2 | CASNRRTYGYTF
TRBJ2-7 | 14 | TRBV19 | CASSIEWQYPEQYF
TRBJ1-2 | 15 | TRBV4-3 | CASSQEGSTGYGYTF
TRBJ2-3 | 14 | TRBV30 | CAWSPRTGTDTQYF
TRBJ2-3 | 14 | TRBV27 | CASSLRGQPDTQYF
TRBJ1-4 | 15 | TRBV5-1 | CASSSQGQSNEKLFF
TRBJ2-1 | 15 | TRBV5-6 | CASSSGPWGLNEQFF
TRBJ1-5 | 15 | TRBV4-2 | CASSQENQGEQPQHF
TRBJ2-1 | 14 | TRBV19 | CASTSRAESNEQFF
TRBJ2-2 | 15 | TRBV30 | CAWSTSSGFTGELFF
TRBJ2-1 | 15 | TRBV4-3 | CASSQPGQRGNEQFF
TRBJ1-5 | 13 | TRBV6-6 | CAGGRDSNQPQHF
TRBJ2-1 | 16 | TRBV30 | CAWGQASGELYNEQFF
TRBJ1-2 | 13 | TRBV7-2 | CASSPGTNYGYTF
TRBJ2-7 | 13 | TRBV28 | CASSLQGPYEQYF
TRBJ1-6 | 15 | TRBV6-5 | CASRNIKGGNSPLHF
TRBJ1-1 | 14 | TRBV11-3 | CASSLTTGDTEAFF
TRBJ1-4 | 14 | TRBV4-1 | CASSQSQGREKLFF
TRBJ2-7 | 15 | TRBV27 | CASSLSPLAPGEQYF
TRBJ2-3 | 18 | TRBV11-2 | CASRQRGAGTGATDTQYF
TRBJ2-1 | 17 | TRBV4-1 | CASSQVDLGLTYNEQFF
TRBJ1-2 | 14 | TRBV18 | CASSPGRDSYGYTF
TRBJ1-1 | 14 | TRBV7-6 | CASSPLAENTEAFF
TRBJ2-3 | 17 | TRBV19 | CASSLKTERFSTDTQYF
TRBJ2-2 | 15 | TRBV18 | CASSRTTGRTGELFF
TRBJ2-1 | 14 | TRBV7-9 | CASSRDSASDEQFF
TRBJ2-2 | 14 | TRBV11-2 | CASSGAGYTGELFF
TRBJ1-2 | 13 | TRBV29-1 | CSGAEGEGYGYTF
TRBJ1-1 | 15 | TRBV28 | CASSSTDRGPTEAFF